Listed here are 28 T cell receptor beta chains from one sample, sequenced in a study of T cells after posttransplantation cyclophosphamide. Produced via immunoSEQ multiplex PCR; TCRdb's table is partial and in-frame only. The sample has some 52,000 clones; roughly 86% are singletons. Sequenced material: PBMCs. These receptors came from a man aged 25-45 years with a blood cancer, CMV-positive, and with a related stem cell donor.

This clone was counted a few times. The V and J genes are TRBV6-5 and TRBJ1-5, with D perhaps matching TRBD1 (6 bases). The V and J ends lost 4 bases and 14 bases respectively, with 12 bases between them. Germline V lookup: CDR1 MNHEY, CDR2 SVGAGI. CDR3 size: 11 residues. The CDR3 region is CASSSGTNEHF. The CDR3 DNA follows: TGTGCCAGCAGTTCCGGGACAAATGAGCATTTT.

The chain couples TRBV13 to TRBJ2-7; 11 nucleotides line up with TRBD2. The germline V gene has CDR1 PRHDT and CDR2 FYEKMQ (reference sequence). The junction had 6 bases not matched to a gene; V was cut back by 3 bases and J by 2 bases. The CDR3 length is 16 residues. CDR3 DNA: TGTGCCAGCAGCTTTCCGGGACTAGCGGTGACCTACGAGCAGTACTTC. Protein: CASSFPGLAVTYEQYF.

The rearrangement joins TRBV5-8 to TRBJ1-5; 9 nucleotides line up with TRBD1. V shed 0 bases, J shed 6 bases, and the junction held 4 bases outside the gene matches. This CDR3 spans 15 amino acids. Germline values: CDR1 SGHTS, CDR2 YDEGEE. This chain's CDR3 is CASSLAGTGSQPQHF. In DNA form, the CDR3 reads TGTGCCAGCAGCTTGGCCGGGACAGGGAGTCAGCCCCAGCATTTT.

This clone was picked up a small number of times. The V gene is TRBV6-1, the J gene TRBJ2-7, with TRBD2 as a possible D gene (5 bases). The CDR3 runs 18 residues. The V end was cut by 1 base, the J end by 0 bases, with 19 bases between. Germline values: CDR1 MNHNS, CDR2 SASEGT. In nucleotides, the CDR3 is TGTGCCAGCAGTGAAGGCTTCCTTGGCGAGCGGACCTCCTACGAGCAGTACTTC. It is translated as CASSEGFLGERTSYEQYF.

This chain uses TRBV9 with TRBJ2-1, with 10 bases aligning to TRBD2. The CDR3 totals 19 residues. J was trimmed by 2 bases and V by 3 bases; bases with no gene match: 14. Germline lookup yields CDR1 SGDLS and CDR2 YYNGEE. The CDR3 nucleotides are TGTGCCAGCAGCGCCGACGGGACTAGCGCCCCCTCGGCCTACAATGAGCAGTTCTTC. It codes for CASSADGTSAPSAYNEQFF. Using reference TRBV9 and TRBJ2-1 for the parts outside the CDR3, the full variable domain is DSGVTQTPKHLITATGQRVTLRCSPRSGDLSVYWYQQSLDQGLQFLIQYYNGEERAKGNILERFSAQQFPDLHSELNLSSLELGDSALYFCASSADGTSAPSAYNEQFFGPGTRLTVL.

The rearrangement uses TRBV7-2 and TRBJ1-1, with D perhaps TRBD1 (6 bases). Germline CDR1 is SGHTA and CDR2 is FQGNSA. The CDR3 runs to 14 residues. V shed 5 bases and J shed 7 bases, with 17 bases lying between them. DNA for the CDR3: TGTGCCAGCAGCCGAGACAGGACCTCGTTTGAAGCTTTCTTT. Protein: CASSRDRTSFEAFF.

V gene TRBV7-2 combines with J gene TRBJ2-7; TRBD2 agrees at 11 bases. Trimming removed 5 bases from V and 1 base from J; junction bases left unmatched: 7. The CDR3 covers 16 residues. CDR1 SGHTA and CDR2 FQGNSA come from the germline V gene. CDR3 in DNA: TGTGCCAGCAGCCCGGAAGGACTAGCGGGTTCCTACGAGCAGTACTTC. Encoded protein: CASSPEGLAGSYEQYF.

This sequence joins TRBV6-5 and TRBJ2-2; 11 bases are shared with TRBD1. The V and J ends lost 7 bases and 6 bases, in that order; junction bases with no gene match: 7. This CDR3 has 15 amino acids. CDR1 is MNHEY and CDR2 is SVGAGI in the germline V gene. CDR3 amino acids: CASNQPGQGAGELFF. The CDR3 nucleotides read TGTGCCAGCAACCAACCGGGACAGGGGGCCGGGGAGCTGTTTTTT.

The genes are TRBV27 and TRBJ2-1; D call uncertain. This CDR3 is built from 15 residues. With 2 bases removed from V and 7 bases from J, the gap between germline ends came to 15 bases. From germline, CDR1 is MNHEY and CDR2 SMNVEV (reference sequence). For the CDR3, the DNA is TGTGCCAGCAGTTTACAGGAACTCCCTCGGAATGAGCAGTTCTTC. It encodes CASSLQELPRNEQFF.

V gene TRBV30 combines with J gene TRBJ2-1; maybe TRBD1 (6 bases). The CDR3 length is 16 residues. V was clipped by 4 bases and J by 1 base, with 17 bases between them. CDR1 is GTSNPN and CDR2 is SVGIG in the germline V gene (reference sequence). The CDR3 region is CAWKSTQGVSYNEQFF. For the CDR3, the DNA is TGTGCCTGGAAATCCACACAGGGTGTTTCCTACAATGAGCAGTTCTTC.

This clone came up once. The chain links TRBV19 to TRBJ2-3, with 13 positions matching TRBD2. Per the germline V gene, CDR1 is LNHDA and CDR2 is SQIVND (reference sequence). Trimming cost V 4 bases and J 11 bases; bases outside gene matches: 6. This CDR3 has 14 amino acids. CDR3 DNA sequence: TGTGCCAGTAGTAGGACTAGCGGGAGTGGGCAGCAGTATTTT. Its translation: CASSRTSGSGQQYF.

This chain joins TRBV9 and TRBJ2-2; weak D call: TRBD1 (6 bases). This CDR3 has 17 residues. Trimming removed 1 base at V and 2 bases at J, with 15 bases between. CDR1 SGDLS and CDR2 YYNGEE come from the germline V gene. CDR3: CASSVPGQSPNTGELFF. The CDR3 coding sequence is TGTGCCAGCAGCGTACCAGGACAGAGTCCAAACACCGGGGAGCTGTTTTTT.

The chain links TRBV12-5 to TRBJ2-3; TRBD2 matches at 9 bases. V shed 1 base, J shed 0 bases, and the junction held 11 bases outside the gene matches. The length of the CDR3 is 19 residues. In germline, CDR1 is LGHNT, CDR2 FRNRAP. CDR3 nucleotide sequence: TGTGCTAGTGGTTTGGGGGCTAGCGGGACCTTCCCTAGCACAGATACGCAGTATTTT. It yields the protein CASGLGASGTFPSTDTQYF.

The rearrangement joins TRBV25-1 to TRBJ2-1, with D unclear. The CDR3 has 13 residues. V was clipped by 3 bases and J by 4 bases, with 7 bases between them. The germline V gene encodes CDR1 MGHDK and CDR2 SYGVNS. In nucleotides, the CDR3 is TGTGCCAGCAGTGAGGCTCATTACAATGAGCAGTTCTTC. Translated, it gives CASSEAHYNEQFF.

The chain employs TRBV28 and TRBJ1-3; D is undetermined. The CDR3 is made up of 12 amino acids. Germline-derived CDR1 and CDR2 are MDHEN and SYDVKM. V lost 3 bases to trimming and J lost 5 bases, with 5 bases between them. Here the CDR3 reads CASSFTRNTIYF. The CDR3 bases are TGTGCCAGCAGTTTTACAAGAAACACCATATATTTT. Full variable domain (missing parts from reference TRBV28 and TRBJ1-3): DVKVTQSSRYLVKRTGEKVFLECVQDMDHENMFWYRQDPGLGLRLIYFSYDVKMKEKGDIPEGYSVSREKKERFSLILESASTNQTSMYLCASSFTRNTIYFGEGSWLTVV.

This rearrangement joins TRBV18 to TRBJ2-7, with D possibly matching TRBD2 (6 bases). The CDR3 length is 13 residues. Germline CDR1 KGHSH, CDR2 LQKENI. Trimming left V 6 bases short and J 0 bases short, with 9 bases between. The CDR3 loop reads CASSGGSSYEQYF. The DNA of the CDR3 is TGTGCCAGCTCGGGGGGTAGCTCCTACGAGCAGTACTTC.

The genes are TRBV19 and TRBJ2-2, with TRBD1 matching 7 bases. Unmatched junction bases numbered 5, after V lost 8 bases and J lost 2 bases. The CDR3 is 14 residues long. Germline V gene data show CDR1 as LNHDA and CDR2 as SQIVND (reference sequence). CDR3 residues: CASSGTVNTGELFF. The CDR3 DNA reads TGTGCCAGTTCCGGGACAGTCAACACCGGGGAGCTGTTTTTT.

This chain uses TRBV5-1 with TRBJ2-1, with 9 nucleotides matching TRBD2. The V segment lost 0 bases and the J segment 13 bases; nucleotides outside the gene matches: 8. The CDR3 contains 14 residues. Germline V CDR1 and CDR2: SGHRS, YFSETQ. CDR3 protein: CASSLARLADPQFF. The DNA of the CDR3 is TGCGCCAGCAGCTTGGCCAGACTAGCGGACCCCCAGTTCTTC.

The V gene is TRBV7-6, the J gene TRBJ2-7, with D possibly matching TRBD2 (6 bases). The germline V gene has CDR1 SGHVS and CDR2 FNYEAQ. The CDR3 has 14 amino acids. V lost 1 base and J lost 3, with 10 bases in between. DNA for the CDR3: TGTGCCAGCAGCTTAGAGACGGGAGACTACGAGCAGTACTTC. It yields the protein CASSLETGDYEQYF.

V and J are TRBV18 and TRBJ1-1; TRBD1 might be the D (6 bases). Between the trimmed V and J ends, which lost 3 bases and 1 base, there was a span of 12 bases. The CDR3 loop spans 15 amino acids. The germline gives CDR1 KGHSH, CDR2 LQKENI. CDR3 loop: CASSPGQLQNTEAFF. CDR3 DNA sequence: TGTGCCAGCTCACCCGGACAGCTACAGAACACTGAAGCTTTCTTT.

The CDR3 region is CASSPGQGENIQYF. The CDR3 bases are TGCGCCAGCAGCCCAGGACAGGGGGAGAACATTCAGTACTTC. The rearrangement links TRBV5-1 to TRBJ2-4, with TRBD1 matching over 10 bases. Losses at the gene ends were 4 bases for V and 7 bases for J; bases not matched to a gene: 5. The germline CDR1 and CDR2 sequences are SGHRS and YFSETQ. The CDR3 spans 14 residues.

The V gene is TRBV7-9, the J gene TRBJ2-1, with 10 bases identical to TRBD2. Germline V gene sequence: CDR1 SEHNR, CDR2 FQNEAQ (reference sequence). This CDR3 contains 16 residues. J was trimmed by 10 bases and V by 2 bases; bases with no gene match: 11. Here the CDR3 reads CASSLSLAGAQGEQFF. Written as DNA, the CDR3 is TGTGCCAGCAGCTTAAGTCTAGCGGGAGCACAAGGGGAGCAGTTCTTC.

The CDR3 nucleotides are TGTGCCAGCAGCGCTCGAGTACAGGGAAGCGGGACTAGCACAGATACGCAGTATTTT. Translation: CASSARVQGSGTSTDTQYF. The chain combines TRBV9 with TRBJ2-3, with a possible D match to TRBD2 (7 bases). There are 19 residues in the CDR3. Germline CDR1 SGDLS, CDR2 YYNGEE. Trimming left V 3 bases short and J 0 bases short, with 23 bases between.

V and J are TRBV29-1 and TRBJ2-7; TRBD1 matches at 9 bases. CDR3 length: 15 residues. Trimming at V came to 4 bases and at J to 2 bases, leaving 9 bases not matched to a gene. Germline CDR1 is SQVTM and CDR2 is ANQGSEA. The chain's CDR3 is CSVGAGTGRPYEQYF. CDR3 coding DNA: TGCAGCGTTGGGGCCGGGACAGGGCGGCCCTACGAGCAGTACTTC.

The J gene is TRBJ1-2, the V gene TRBV7-9; unclear D gene. V was trimmed by 6 bases and J by 4 bases, leaving 15 bases between them. The length of the CDR3 is 14 residues. Germline assignment: CDR1 SEHNR and CDR2 FQNEAQ (reference sequence). CDR3 bases: TGTGCCAGCAGTCCGGCGGAGGATCCCTATGGCTACACCTTC. Protein sequence: CASSPAEDPYGYTF.

This clone was detected only a few times. The chain couples TRBV5-6 to TRBJ1-5; no definite D call. The CDR3 totals 13 residues. Germline V gene data show CDR1 as SGHDT and CDR2 as YYEEEE. Trimming removed 0 bases from V and 6 bases from J, with 7 bases in between. The CDR3 loop reads CASSLGQFQPQHF. Written as DNA, the CDR3 is TGTGCCAGCAGCTTGGGCCAGTTTCAGCCCCAGCATTTT.

The V gene is TRBV18, the J gene TRBJ1-1; D is unresolved. The CDR3 is 14 residues long. Germline CDR1 reads KGHSH; CDR2 reads LQKENI. Trimming removed 1 base from V and 5 bases from J, with 11 bases in between. The CDR3 spells CASSPRTSGTEAFF. The CDR3 coding sequence is TGTGCCAGCTCACCACGAACTTCCGGGACTGAAGCTTTCTTT.

Here the CDR3 reads CASSQDARGSGESEQYF. The CDR3 DNA reads TGCGCCAGCAGCCAAGATGCGCGGGGCAGCGGCGAATCCGAGCAGTACTTC. This chain joins TRBV4-3 and TRBJ2-7; a possible D gene is TRBD2 (6 bases). The CDR3 is 17 residues long. CDR1 LGHNA and CDR2 YSLEER come from the germline V gene. Trimming left V 0 bases short and J 6 bases short, with 21 bases between.